A single sample is the source of the 28 T cell receptor beta chains below, sequenced in a study of blood T cell repertoires in COVID-19 (dated by TCRdb to 2020 to 2022). Receptor libraries were prepared by the immunoSEQ multiplex PCR assay. Entries here come from immuneACCESS through TCRdb and include only in-frame sequences with V and J called. Some clones fail to appear in such tables; in the studies checked, an unresolved V gene covers under half of the shortfall, and the cause of the remainder is unknown. The sample table holds around 230,000 clones, of which approximately 83% were seen once. Roughly 3.3% of the sample rests with the top ten. The sample consisted of PBMCs or T cells enriched from blood (not recorded which). These receptors all stem from a middle-aged woman with acute COVID-19.

The chain recombines TRBV5-1 with TRBJ1-1; TRBD1 matches at 7 bases. Trimming removed 0 bases from V and 5 bases from J; junction bases left unmatched: 7. Germline V gene lookup returns CDR1 SGHRS and CDR2 YFSETQ. This CDR3 region has 15 residues. This CDR3 reads CASSLASQGGTEAFF. CDR3 DNA sequence: TGCGCCAGCAGCTTGGCGTCGCAGGGGGGAACTGAAGCTTTCTTT.

The chain carries TRBV5-1 and TRBJ2-4, with TRBD2 identical over 12 bases. Germline V gene sequence: CDR1 SGHRS, CDR2 YFSETQ. This CDR3 is 19 amino acids long. The ends lost 2 bases at V and 3 bases at J; junction bases unmatched: 12. In DNA, the CDR3 is TGCGCCAGCAGCTTAGGTCCTAGCGGGAGGGCCTGGGACAAAAACATTCAGTACTTC. Translating it yields CASSLGPSGRAWDKNIQYF.

The J gene is TRBJ1-5, the V gene TRBV19; D gene unclear. CDR3 length: 15 amino acids. Trimming removed 3 bases from V and 4 bases from J, with 13 bases in between. CDR1 and CDR2 (germline): LNHDA, SQIVND (reference sequence). This CDR3 reads CASSIRQRPNQPQHF. In DNA form, the CDR3 reads TGTGCCAGTAGTATCAGACAACGGCCTAATCAGCCCCAGCATTTT.

The genes are TRBV3-1 (or the pseudogene TRBV3-2) and TRBJ2-2; TRBD1 agrees at 8 bases. The CDR3 contains 16 residues. CDR1 and CDR2 from the germline V gene are LGHDT and YNNKEL (reference sequence). With V trimmed by 6 bases and J by 8 bases, 14 bases remained unmatched. CDR3 bases: TGTGCCAGCAGTAGACAGGGGTATAGCCCTACGGGGGAGCTGTTTTTT. Translating gives CASSRQGYSPTGELFF.

This chain joins TRBV19 and TRBJ1-1; 9 nucleotides match TRBD1. With 3 bases clipped from V and 3 bases from J, the junction kept 5 bases outside the gene matches. The CDR3 has 15 residues. CDR1 is LNHDA, CDR2 SQIVND, per germline (reference sequence). CDR3: CASSMGQGEDTEAFF. CDR3 nucleotide sequence: TGTGCCAGTAGTATGGGACAGGGTGAGGACACTGAAGCTTTCTTT.

This rearrangement joins TRBV2 to TRBJ2-1; 10 positions agree with TRBD2. The trim removed 8 bases at V and 6 bases at J, leaving 13 bases unmatched. Germline CDR1 reads SNHLY; CDR2 reads FYNNEI. This CDR3 comprises 16 residues. The CDR3 loop reads CASVPSGSDWVNEQFF. The CDR3 DNA sequence: TGTGCCAGCGTTCCTAGCGGGAGTGATTGGGTCAATGAGCAGTTCTTC.

In its sample, this clone was seen once. DNA for the CDR3: TGCGCCAGCAGTTTTGAAACCTACAGCTCCTACAATGAGCAGTTCTTC. The encoded protein is CASSFETYSSYNEQFF. This chain uses TRBV23-1 with TRBJ2-1; unclear D gene. TRBV23-1 is marked as an open reading frame, function uncertain. There are 16 residues in the CDR3. The V end was cut by 5 bases, the J end by 0 bases, with 14 bases between.

The gene calls are TRBV27 and TRBJ1-5, with a tentative D call TRBD1 (5 bases). The CDR3 covers 18 residues. Germline V CDR1 and CDR2: MNHEY, SMNVEV (reference sequence). The V and J ends lost 8 bases and 0 bases respectively, with 23 bases between them. The CDR3 region is CASLRPNITGDSNQPQHF. The CDR3 nucleotides are TGTGCCAGCCTCCGGCCCAACATAACAGGAGATAGCAATCAGCCCCAGCATTTT.

On this clone: Mismatch with germline at one junction end may stem from a read error. This rearrangement joins TRBV7-7 to TRBJ2-2; D is ambiguous. Germline assignment: CDR1 SSHAT and CDR2 FNYEAQ (reference sequence). The CDR3 has 14 amino acids. CDR3 loop: CASRLQDNTGELFF. CDR3 bases: TGTGCTAGCAGACTTCAGGATAACACCGGGGAGCTGTTTTTT.

The J gene is TRBJ2-1, the V gene TRBV7-3; 13 bases match TRBD2. This CDR3 is built from 15 residues. Per germline, CDR1 SGHTA and CDR2 FQGTGA. After removal of 5 bases from V and 5 bases from J, the junction contained 3 bases not matched to a gene. The CDR3 region is CASSQGLAGNNEQFF. The CDR3 DNA sequence: TGTGCCAGCAGCCAGGGACTAGCGGGAAACAATGAGCAGTTCTTC.

The rearrangement links TRBV25-1 to TRBJ1-2; D is ambiguous. There are 13 residues in the CDR3. From germline, CDR1 is MGHDK and CDR2 SYGVNS. V was trimmed by 1 base and J by 7 bases, leaving 10 bases between them. The CDR3 DNA reads as TGTGCCAGCAGTGAATCTCCTCCTCTTGGCTACACCTTC. This codes for CASSESPPLGYTF.

This clone appeared once. The chain links TRBV3-1 (or the pseudogene TRBV3-2) to TRBJ2-2; D remains unclear. V was cut by 6 bases and J by 5 bases, with 7 bases left in between. The germline gives CDR1 LGHDT, CDR2 YNNKEL (reference sequence). The CDR3 length is 12 residues. The CDR3 protein is CASSQTTGELFF. DNA for the CDR3: TGTGCCAGCAGTCAAACTACCGGGGAGCTGTTTTTT.

V usage is TRBV7-3 and J usage is TRBJ2-1, with D tentatively TRBD2 (5 bases). Germline V gives CDR1 SGHTA, CDR2 FQGTGA. Between the trimmed V and J ends, which lost 5 bases and 0 bases, there was a span of 20 bases. This CDR3 spans 18 amino acids. The chain's CDR3 is CASSPTPLGLSSYNEQFF. For the CDR3, the DNA is TGTGCCAGCAGCCCGACTCCACTAGGCCTCAGCTCCTACAATGAGCAGTTCTTC.

This CDR3 reads CASSFSGDQETQYF. The CDR3 nucleotides read TGTGCCAGCAGCTTTAGCGGAGATCAAGAGACCCAGTACTTC. The chain couples TRBV11-3 to TRBJ2-5; possibly TRBD2 for D (6 bases). The germline V and J ends were trimmed by 3 bases and 2 bases, with 10 bases remaining between them. There are 14 residues in the CDR3. Germline values: CDR1 SGHNT, CDR2 YENEEA.

The chain recombines TRBV7-9 with TRBJ1-4; D is perhaps TRBD1 (5 bases). Germline V lookup: CDR1 SEHNR, CDR2 FQNEAQ (reference sequence). V lost 5 bases to trimming and J lost 4 bases, with 11 bases between them. The CDR3 runs to 14 residues. CDR3 sequence reads: CASSRTTVNEKLFF. The CDR3 bases are TGTGCCAGCAGCCGAACGACAGTTAATGAAAAACTGTTTTTT.

The V call is TRBV10-3, the J call TRBJ2-3; 8 bases agree with TRBD1. Trimming at V came to 7 bases and at J to 1 base, leaving 7 bases not matched to a gene. The CDR3 is 15 amino acids. Germline-derived CDR1 and CDR2 are ENHRY and SYGVKD. CDR3 protein: CAITLTGEGTDTQYF. In DNA form, the CDR3 reads TGTGCCATCACCCTGACAGGGGAGGGCACAGATACGCAGTATTTT.

This clone came up once. The J gene is TRBJ2-7, the V gene TRBV5-1; 7 positions match TRBD2. V was pared by 2 bases and J by 2 bases, with 4 bases of the junction left unmatched. Germline CDR1 is SGHRS and CDR2 is YFSETQ. CDR3 length: 14 amino acids. CDR3 in amino acids: CASSLNREAYEQYF. The DNA for the CDR3 is TGCGCCAGCAGCTTAAACCGGGAGGCCTACGAGCAGTACTTC.

This chain connects TRBV5-4 to TRBJ2-7; TRBD2 might be the D (5 bases). The V and J ends lost 4 bases and 2 bases respectively, with 10 bases between them. Per the germline V gene, CDR1 is SGHNT and CDR2 is YYREEE (reference sequence). The CDR3 sequence is 13 residues long. CDR3 bases: TGTGCCAGCAGCCGGCTCGGGACCTACGAGCAGTACTTC. This encodes CASSRLGTYEQYF.

The rearrangement joins TRBV7-9 to TRBJ2-1, with D perhaps TRBD2 (6 bases). V lost 4 bases to trimming and J lost 7 bases, with 17 bases between them. The germline CDR1 and CDR2 sequences are SEHNR and FQNEAQ (reference sequence). The CDR3 contains 15 residues. CDR3 sequence: CASSWRDPKGNEQFF. CDR3 sequence (DNA): TGTGCCAGCAGCTGGCGGGACCCCAAAGGAAATGAGCAGTTCTTC.

This rearrangement joins TRBV24-1 to TRBJ2-3; 10 nucleotides agree with TRBD1. The V gene's germline CDR1 is KGHDR and CDR2 SFDVKD. Unmatched junction bases numbered 4, after V lost 9 bases and J lost 2 bases. There are 14 residues in the CDR3. As DNA, the CDR3 is TGTGCCACCGGAGGACAGGGGGACACAGATACGCAGTATTTT. Amino acids: CATGGQGDTDTQYF.

The V call is TRBV6-5, the J call TRBJ2-7, with 9 bases that match TRBD1. J lost 4 bases, V lost 8 bases, and 6 bases had no gene match. The CDR3 contains 13 residues. Germline V gene sequence: CDR1 MNHEY, CDR2 SVGAGI. The CDR3 coding sequence is TGTGCCAGCGGACAGGGGTCCACTTACGAGCAGTACTTC. Translated, it gives CASGQGSTYEQYF.

V and J are TRBV5-1 and TRBJ2-1; D possibly corresponds to TRBD1 (5 bases). Trimming pared 4 bases from V and 5 bases from J, leaving 16 bases between. Germline V gene data show CDR1 as SGHRS and CDR2 as YFSETQ. This CDR3 contains 15 residues. CDR3 region: CASSIDSYGNNEQFF. The CDR3 DNA reads as TGCGCCAGCAGCATAGACAGCTATGGAAACAATGAGCAGTTCTTC.

The chain uses TRBV5-1 and TRBJ2-5, with 12 bases fitting TRBD1. The CDR3 has 17 amino acids. Trimming took 2 bases from V and 5 from J; bases not matched to a gene: 10. Looked up from germline, CDR1 is SGHRS and CDR2 is YFSETQ. The CDR3 spells CASSFPGTGGGMETQYF. CDR3 DNA: TGCGCCAGCAGCTTCCCCGGGACAGGGGGCGGGATGGAGACCCAGTACTTC. The whole variable domain, filled in from reference TRBV5-1 and TRBJ2-5, reads KAGVTQTPRYLIKTRGQQVTLSCSPISGHRSVSWYQQTPGQGLQFLFEYFSETQRNKGNFPGRFSGRQFSNSRSEMNVSTLELGDSALYLCASSFPGTGGGMETQYFGPGTRLLVL.

The chain is built from TRBV27 and TRBJ2-5, with 7 bases matching TRBD1. The CDR3 runs 15 residues. The J segment lost 5 bases and the V segment lost 5 bases, leaving 11 bases of the junction unmatched. Germline lookup yields CDR1 MNHEY and CDR2 SMNVEV (reference sequence). The CDR3 here is CASSTILGQQETQYF. As DNA, the CDR3 is TGTGCCAGCAGTACCATCTTGGGACAGCAGGAGACCCAGTACTTC.

The chain has TRBV7-3 and TRBJ2-3; weak D call: TRBD2 (5 bases). Trimming shortened V by 3 bases and J by 0 bases, and 10 bases separated the two germline ends. Germline lookup yields CDR1 SGHTA and CDR2 FQGTGA. The CDR3 runs to 15 residues. DNA for the CDR3: TGTGCCAGCAGCTTTCGTGGGAGAAGCACAGATACGCAGTATTTT. Amino acid sequence: CASSFRGRSTDTQYF.

The CDR3 nucleotides read TGTGCCAGCAGTCGCAGCGGGGGCTCCTACAATGAGCAGTTCTTC. Residues: CASSRSGGSYNEQFF. The chain employs TRBV6-5 and TRBJ2-1, with 8 bases fitting TRBD2. The CDR3 length is 15 residues. CDR1 is MNHEY and CDR2 is SVGAGI in the germline V gene. V was pared by 5 bases and J by 0 bases, with 3 bases of the junction left unmatched.

The chain employs TRBV5-6 and TRBJ1-2; no firm D call. The CDR3 extends over 12 amino acids. V gave up 2 bases and J gave up 8 bases, with 10 bases separating them. In germline, CDR1 is SGHDT, CDR2 YYEEEE. The CDR3 region is CASSLTVSGYTF. DNA for the CDR3: TGTGCCAGCAGCTTAACAGTATCAGGCTACACCTTC.

V usage is TRBV5-1 and J usage is TRBJ2-3, with D unclear. The germline V and J ends were trimmed by 0 bases and 0 bases, with 17 bases remaining between them. The germline V gene encodes CDR1 SGHRS and CDR2 YFSETQ. There are 18 residues in the CDR3. The CDR3 sequence: CASSLDWQGDSSTDTQYF. CDR3 in DNA: TGCGCCAGCAGCTTGGATTGGCAAGGAGACTCTAGCACAGATACGCAGTATTTT.